The rows below give T cell receptor beta chains drawn from one sample of a study of cytomegalovirus exposure and HLA in healthy donors. TCRdb's table, derived via immunoSEQ multiplex PCR, lists solely in-frame clones and lacks some. Altogether over 250,000 clones are present, around 85% being singletons, with the ten largest covering around 1%. Source material: PBMCs. The source of these receptors is a woman between 18 and 29 years old in good health and CMV-seronegative. Both conserved end residues are part of each CDR3. D genes are given only for firm matches. A row's size may be missing; if present it is once, few, many or a size class.

j_call v_call clone_size cdr3_length d_call cdr3_nt cdr3_aa
TRBJ1-3 TRBV6-5 - 16 - TGTGCCAGCAGTTACTCTCGGGGAGCGACTGGAAACACCATATATTTT CASSYSRGATGNTIYF
TRBJ2-3 TRBV4-1 - 14 TRBD2 TGCGCCAGCAAACTAGCGGGAAGCACAGATACGCAGTATTTT CASKLAGSTDTQYF
TRBJ2-7 TRBV6-6 - 13 - TGTGCCAGCAGTTACGGCCTAGCCTACGAGCAGTACTTC CASSYGLAYEQYF
TRBJ1-5 TRBV19 - 14 - TGTGCCAGTAGCGTCACAGGGCCTAGTGAGCCCCAGCATTTT CASSVTGPSEPQHF
TRBJ2-7 TRBV11-2 - 14 - TGTGCCAGCAGTCGAGGTTCTAGCTCCTACGAGCAGTACTTC CASSRGSSSYEQYF
TRBJ2-7 TRBV14 - 13 - TGTGCCAGCAGCTTAAACAGGGCCTACGAGCAGTACTTC CASSLNRAYEQYF
TRBJ1-5 TRBV28 - 15 - TGTGCCAGTATTACTAAAGGGGCATGGAATCAGCCCCAGCATTTT CASITKGAWNQPQHF
TRBJ1-2 TRBV27 - 15 - TGTGCCAGCAGTTTCGCGGGTGGGGGGGGCTATGGCTACACCTTC CASSFAGGGGYGYTF
TRBJ2-1 TRBV29-1 - 15 - TGCAGCGTTGAAAAGGGGGAGAGGGCCTACAATGAGCAGTTCTTC CSVEKGERAYNEQFF
TRBJ2-7 TRBV11-3 - 15 - TGTGCCAGCAGCTTTTATGACAAATCGGCCTACGAGCAGTACTTC CASSFYDKSAYEQYF
TRBJ1-6 TRBV6-6 - 12 - TGTGCCAGCGCCCCCCCGGATTCACCCCTCCACTTT CASAPPDSPLHF
TRBJ1-5 TRBV6-1 - 18 TRBD1 TGTGCCAGCAGTGTGGGGGACAGGGTTGGCCAATTTAATCAGCCCCAGCATTTT CASSVGDRVGQFNQPQHF
TRBJ1-2 TRBV7-2 once 13 - TGTGCCAGCACCTATACCGGGGGTAATGGCTACACCTTC CASTYTGGNGYTF
TRBJ1-2 TRBV19 - 15 - TGTGCCAGTAGTATGCTTGGGCTTTGGGACTATGGCTACACCTTC CASSMLGLWDYGYTF
TRBJ2-3 TRBV30 - 15 - TGTGCCTGGAGTCCGGTCTCCTCTTTCACAGATACGCAGTATTTT CAWSPVSSFTDTQYF
TRBJ2-2 TRBV9 - 16 TRBD2 TGTGCCAGCAGTCCCAAAGGACTAGCGGGAGTAGGGGAGCTGTTTTTT CASSPKGLAGVGELFF
TRBJ2-2 TRBV11-2 - 16 - TGTGCCAGCAGCTTAAGTGCGACATCGAACACCGGGGAGCTGTTTTTT CASSLSATSNTGELFF
TRBJ2-7 TRBV11-2 - 15 TRBD2 TGTGCCAGCAGCTTAGGGGTAGCGGGAGGCTACGAGCAGTACTTC CASSLGVAGGYEQYF
TRBJ2-7 TRBV4-3 - 14 - TGCGCCAGCAGCCAAGATAAATGGGAGTACGAGCAGTACTTC CASSQDKWEYEQYF
TRBJ2-1 TRBV7-9 - 13 - TGTGCCAGTAACAGGGTATCGTACAATGAGCAGTTCTTC CASNRVSYNEQFF
TRBJ2-3 TRBV29-1 - 15 TRBD2 TGCAGCGTTGAAGTTGGACGGGGGGGAGCAGATACGCAGTATTTT CSVEVGRGGADTQYF
TRBJ2-5 TRBV9 - 15 TRBD2 TGTGCCAGCAGCGTAGCGGGAGGTTACCAAGAGACCCAGTACTTC CASSVAGGYQETQYF
TRBJ2-2 TRBV7-6 - 14 TRBD1 TGTGCCAGCAGCCGGGACAGCTACACCGGGGAGCTGTTTTTT CASSRDSYTGELFF
TRBJ2-3 TRBV11-3 - 16 TRBD2 TGTGCCAGCAGCTTAGACGCGGGAGGGAGCACAGATACGCAGTATTTT CASSLDAGGSTDTQYF
TRBJ2-5 TRBV28 - 11 - TGTGCCAGCAGCCCCCTGGAGACCCAGTACTTC CASSPLETQYF
TRBJ2-7 TRBV6-5 - 15 - TGTGCCAGCAGAATCGGACTACCCGCTACCTACGAGCAGTACTTC CASRIGLPATYEQYF
TRBJ1-3 TRBV27 few 16 - TGTGCCAGCAGTTTAACCTGGACAGTCTCGAGAAACACCATATATTTT CASSLTWTVSRNTIYF
TRBJ1-2 TRBV28 - 13 - TGTGCCAGCAGTTTCTCTCCCCAGTCGAGCTACACCTTC CASSFSPQSSYTF
TRBJ1-6 TRBV19 few 15 TRBD1 TGTGCCAGTAGTCAAACGGACAGGGTGTATTCACCCCTCCACTTT CASSQTDRVYSPLHF
TRBJ2-2 TRBV28 - 13 - TGTGCCAGCAGTTTACGCCAGACCGGGGAGCTGTTTTTT CASSLRQTGELFF
TRBJ1-2 TRBV30 - 11 - TGTGCCTGGAGTCCCGGACAGGGCTACACCTTC CAWSPGQGYTF
TRBJ1-1 TRBV19 - 15 - TGTGCCAGTAGTATTTCCTACAGTGCGAACACTGAAGCTTTCTTT CASSISYSANTEAFF
TRBJ2-3 TRBV6-1 - 15 TRBD1 TGTGCCAGCCGAGACAGGGGCCAAAGCACAGATACGCAGTATTTT CASRDRGQSTDTQYF
TRBJ2-7 TRBV5-6 - 15 - TGTGCCAGCAGCGGGCGTGGAGGGGACTTCTACGAGCAGTACTTC CASSGRGGDFYEQYF
TRBJ1-6 TRBV16 - 15 TRBD1 TGTGCCAGCAGCCCAGGACAGGGAGGAAATTCACCCCTCCACTTT CASSPGQGGNSPLHF
TRBJ1-1 TRBV6-5 once 15 TRBD1 TGTGCCAGCAGCCAGGGGGGAGTCGCGAACACTGAAGCTTTCTTT CASSQGGVANTEAFF
TRBJ1-4 TRBV6-5 - 14 TRBD1 TGTGCCAGCAGCTACGACAGGGGAGGTGAAAAACTGTTTTTT CASSYDRGGEKLFF